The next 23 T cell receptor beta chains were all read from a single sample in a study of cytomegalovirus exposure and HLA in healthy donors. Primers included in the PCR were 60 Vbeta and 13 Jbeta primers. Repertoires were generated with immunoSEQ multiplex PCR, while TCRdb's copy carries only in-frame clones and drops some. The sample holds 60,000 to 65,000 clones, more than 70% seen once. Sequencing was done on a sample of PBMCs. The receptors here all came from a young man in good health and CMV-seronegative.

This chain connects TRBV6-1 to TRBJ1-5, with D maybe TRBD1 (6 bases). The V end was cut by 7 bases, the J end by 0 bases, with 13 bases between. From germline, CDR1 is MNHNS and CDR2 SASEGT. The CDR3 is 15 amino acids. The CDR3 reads CASTGAGLSNQPQHF. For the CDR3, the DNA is TGTGCCAGCACAGGGGCAGGGCTTAGCAATCAGCCCCAGCATTTT.

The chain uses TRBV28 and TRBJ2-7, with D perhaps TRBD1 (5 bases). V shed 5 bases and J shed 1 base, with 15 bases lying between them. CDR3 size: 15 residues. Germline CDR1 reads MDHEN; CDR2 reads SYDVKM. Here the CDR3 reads CASSPGGHWSYEQYF. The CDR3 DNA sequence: TGTGCCAGCAGTCCCGGTGGACATTGGTCCTACGAGCAGTACTTC.

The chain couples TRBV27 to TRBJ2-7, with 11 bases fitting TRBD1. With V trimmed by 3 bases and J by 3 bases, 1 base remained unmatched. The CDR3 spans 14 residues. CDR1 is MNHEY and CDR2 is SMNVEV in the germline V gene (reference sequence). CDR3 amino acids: CASSFGTGGYEQYF. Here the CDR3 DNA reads TGTGCCAGCAGTTTCGGGACAGGGGGCTACGAGCAGTACTTC.

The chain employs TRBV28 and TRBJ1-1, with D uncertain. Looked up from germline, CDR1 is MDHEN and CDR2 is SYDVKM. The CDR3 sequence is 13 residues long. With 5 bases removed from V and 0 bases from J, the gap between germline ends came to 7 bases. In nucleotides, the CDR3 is TGTGCCAGCAGTCCGGGGATGAACACTGAAGCTTTCTTT. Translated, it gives CASSPGMNTEAFF.

CDR3 region: CAWEGEETQYF. CDR3 in DNA: TGTGCCTGGGAGGGAGAAGAGACCCAGTACTTC. This chain joins TRBV30 and TRBJ2-5; perhaps TRBD2 as D (5 bases). The CDR3 consists of 11 residues. Deletions cut 5 bases from V and 3 bases from J, with 7 bases between. Per germline, CDR1 GTSNPN and CDR2 SVGIG (reference sequence).

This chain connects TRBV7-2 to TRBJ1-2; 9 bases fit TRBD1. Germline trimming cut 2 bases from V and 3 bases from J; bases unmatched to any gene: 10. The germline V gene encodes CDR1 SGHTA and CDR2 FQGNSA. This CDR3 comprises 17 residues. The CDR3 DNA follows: TGTGCCAGCAGCTTACTGGGGGACAGGGAACGGCACTATGGCTACACCTTC. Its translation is CASSLLGDRERHYGYTF. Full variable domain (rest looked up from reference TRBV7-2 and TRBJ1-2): GAGVSQSPSNKVTEKGKDVELRCDPISGHTALYWYRQSLGQGLEFLIYFQGNSAPDKSGLPSDRFSAERTGGSVSTLTIQRTQQEDSAVYLCASSLLGDRERHYGYTFGSGTRLTVV.

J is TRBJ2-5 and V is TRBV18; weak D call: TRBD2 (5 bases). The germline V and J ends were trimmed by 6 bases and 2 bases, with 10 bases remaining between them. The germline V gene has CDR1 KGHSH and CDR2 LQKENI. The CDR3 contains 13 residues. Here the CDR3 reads CASSPRGQETQYF. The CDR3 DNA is TGTGCCAGCTCCCCCCGGGGTCAAGAGACCCAGTACTTC.

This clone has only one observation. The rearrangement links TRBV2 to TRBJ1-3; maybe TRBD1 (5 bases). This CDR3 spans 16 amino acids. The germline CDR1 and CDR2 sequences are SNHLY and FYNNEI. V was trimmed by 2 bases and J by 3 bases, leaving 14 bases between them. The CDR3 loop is CASSEIGTKLGNTIYF. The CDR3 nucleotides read TGTGCCAGCAGTGAAATTGGGACTAAGCTTGGAAACACCATATATTTT.

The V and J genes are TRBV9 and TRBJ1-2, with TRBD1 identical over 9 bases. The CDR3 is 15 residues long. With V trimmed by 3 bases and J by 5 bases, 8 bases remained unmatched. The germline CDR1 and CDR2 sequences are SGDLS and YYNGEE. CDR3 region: CASSAPGQGGYGYTF. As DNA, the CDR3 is TGTGCCAGCAGCGCGCCGGGACAGGGCGGATATGGCTACACCTTC.

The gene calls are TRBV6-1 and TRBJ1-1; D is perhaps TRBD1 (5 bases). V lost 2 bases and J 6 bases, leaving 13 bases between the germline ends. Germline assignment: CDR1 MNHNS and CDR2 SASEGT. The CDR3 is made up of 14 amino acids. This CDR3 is CASSERQWGAEAFF. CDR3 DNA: TGTGCCAGCAGTGAAAGACAGTGGGGGGCTGAAGCTTTCTTT.

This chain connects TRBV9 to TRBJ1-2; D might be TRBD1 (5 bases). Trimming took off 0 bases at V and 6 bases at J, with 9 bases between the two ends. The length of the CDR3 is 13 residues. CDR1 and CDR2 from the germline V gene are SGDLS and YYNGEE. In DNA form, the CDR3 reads TGTGCCAGCAGCGTAGTTTCGGGGGATGGCTACACCTTC. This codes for CASSVVSGDGYTF.

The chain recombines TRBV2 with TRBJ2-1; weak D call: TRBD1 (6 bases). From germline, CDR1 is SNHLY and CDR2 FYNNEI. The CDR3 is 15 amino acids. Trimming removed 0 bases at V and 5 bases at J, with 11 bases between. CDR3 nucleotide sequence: TGTGCCAGCAGTGAAGCGCTTGGACAGAACAATGAGCAGTTCTTC. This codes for CASSEALGQNNEQFF. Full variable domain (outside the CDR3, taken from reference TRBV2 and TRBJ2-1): EPEVTQTPSHQVTQMGQEVILRCVPISNHLYFYWYRQILGQKVEFLVSFYNNEISEKSEIFDDQFSVERPDGSNFTLKIRSTKLEDSAMYFCASSEALGQNNEQFFGPGTRLTVL.

The CDR3 is CATSRPKGQENTEAFF. The DNA for the CDR3 is TGTGCCACCAGCAGACCTAAGGGACAGGAGAACACTGAAGCTTTCTTT. V gene TRBV15 combines with J gene TRBJ1-1; 8 bases fit TRBD1. V was clipped by 2 bases and J by 1 base; unmatched bases: 6. The CDR3 has 16 residues. Germline V gene data show CDR1 as LNHNV and CDR2 as YYDKDF (reference sequence).

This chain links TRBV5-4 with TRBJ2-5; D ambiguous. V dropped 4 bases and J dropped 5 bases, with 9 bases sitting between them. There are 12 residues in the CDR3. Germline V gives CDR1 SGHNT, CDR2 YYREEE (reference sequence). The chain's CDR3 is CASSAPGETQYF. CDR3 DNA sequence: TGTGCCAGCAGCGCCCCCGGGGAGACCCAGTACTTC.

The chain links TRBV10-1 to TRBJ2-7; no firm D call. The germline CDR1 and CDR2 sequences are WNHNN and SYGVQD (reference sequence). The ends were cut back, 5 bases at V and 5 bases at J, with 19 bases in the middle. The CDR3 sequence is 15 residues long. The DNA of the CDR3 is TGCGCCAGCAGTCCCGCCGGTATTATGCGTCACGAGCAGTACTTC. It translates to CASSPAGIMRHEQYF.

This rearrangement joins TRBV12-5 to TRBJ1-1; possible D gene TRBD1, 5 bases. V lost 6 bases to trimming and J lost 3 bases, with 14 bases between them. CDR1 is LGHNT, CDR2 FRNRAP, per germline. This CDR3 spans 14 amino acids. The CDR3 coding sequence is TGTGCTAGTGGGGTATCCGGAGGGGACACTGAAGCTTTCTTT. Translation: CASGVSGGDTEAFF.

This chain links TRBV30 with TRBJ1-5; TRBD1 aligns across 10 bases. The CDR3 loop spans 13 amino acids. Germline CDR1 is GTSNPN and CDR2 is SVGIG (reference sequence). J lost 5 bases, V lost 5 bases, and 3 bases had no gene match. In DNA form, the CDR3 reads TGTGCCTGGTCGACAGGGGGCGATCAGCCCCAGCATTTT. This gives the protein CAWSTGGDQPQHF.

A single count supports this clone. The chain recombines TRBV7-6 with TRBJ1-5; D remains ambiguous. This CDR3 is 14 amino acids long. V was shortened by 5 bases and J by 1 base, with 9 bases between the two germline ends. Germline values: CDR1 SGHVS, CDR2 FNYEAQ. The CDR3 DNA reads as TGTGCCAGCAGCGGTCGGGGAAGCAATCAGCCCCAGCATTTT. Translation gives CASSGRGSNQPQHF.

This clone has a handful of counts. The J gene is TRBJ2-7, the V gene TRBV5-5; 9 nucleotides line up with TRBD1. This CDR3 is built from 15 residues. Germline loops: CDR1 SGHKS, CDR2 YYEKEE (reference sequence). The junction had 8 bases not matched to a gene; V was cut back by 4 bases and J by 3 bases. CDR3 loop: CASSPGQGEDYEQYF. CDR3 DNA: TGTGCCAGCAGCCCGGGACAGGGAGAAGACTACGAGCAGTACTTC.

CDR3 loop: CASSLVWEVGGTDTQYF. The CDR3, as DNA: TGCGCCAGCAGCTTGGTTTGGGAGGTGGGCGGCACAGATACGCAGTATTTT. V gene TRBV5-1 combines with J gene TRBJ2-3, with D possibly TRBD2 on 6 matching bases. The CDR3 runs to 17 residues. V gave up 0 bases and J gave up 1 base, with 15 bases separating them. CDR1 and CDR2 (germline): SGHRS, YFSETQ.

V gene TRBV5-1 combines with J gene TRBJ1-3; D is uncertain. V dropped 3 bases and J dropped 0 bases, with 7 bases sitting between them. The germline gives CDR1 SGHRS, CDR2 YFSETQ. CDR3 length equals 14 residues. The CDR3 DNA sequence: TGCGCCAGCAGCTCGGGAGCCTCTGGAAACACCATATATTTT. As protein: CASSSGASGNTIYF.

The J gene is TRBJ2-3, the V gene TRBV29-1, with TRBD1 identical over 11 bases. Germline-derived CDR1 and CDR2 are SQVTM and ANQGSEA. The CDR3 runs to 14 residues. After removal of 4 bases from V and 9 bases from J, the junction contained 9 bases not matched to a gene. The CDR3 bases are TGCAGCGTTGCTGGGACAGGGGGTCAGCCAACGCAGTATTTT. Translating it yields CSVAGTGGQPTQYF.

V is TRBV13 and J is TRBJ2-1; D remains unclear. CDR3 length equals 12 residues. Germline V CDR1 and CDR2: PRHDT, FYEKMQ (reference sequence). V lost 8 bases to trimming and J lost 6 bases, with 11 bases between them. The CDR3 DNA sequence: TGTGCCAGCGCCCGTGGGCTCAATGAGCAGTTCTTC. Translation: CASARGLNEQFF. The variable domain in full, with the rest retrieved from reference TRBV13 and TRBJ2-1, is AAGVIQSPRHLIKEKRETATLKCYPIPRHDTVYWYQQGPGQDPQFLISFYEKMQSDKGSIPDRFSAQQFSDYHSELNMSSLELGDSALYFCASARGLNEQFFGPGTRLTVL.